Listed below are T cell receptor beta chains from one sample, sequenced in a study of T cells in Graves' hyperthyroidism and ophthalmopathy. Each CDR3 protein gets one entry after TCRdb re-called the multiplex PCR reads with MiXCR. The repertoire consists of fewer than 450,000 distinct CDR3 sequences, with about 18% occurring once and the leading ten covering 34%. Sequencing used blood. The receptors shown here come from a woman aged 25 to 39 with Graves' hyperthyroidism that later progressed to Graves' ophthalmopathy. CDR3s include the opening cysteine and the closing phenylalanine or tryptophan. The D gene is left open where the match is weak. Not every row has a clone size; where given, it reads once, few, many or a size class.

D gene: .
clone size: many
V gene: TRBV6-1
J gene: TRBJ1-5
CDR3 DNA: TGTGCCAGCAGTGAAAAGGGTAAAAGCAATCAGCCCCAGCATTTT
CDR3 protein: CASSEKGKSNQPQHF

D gene: .
clone size: .
V gene: TRBV5-1
J gene: TRBJ1-1
CDR3 DNA: TGCGCCAGCAGCCTGGGACTCCCGAACACTGAAGCTTTCTTT
CDR3 protein: CASSLGLPNTEAFF

D gene: TRBD2
clone size: many
V gene: TRBV5-1
J gene: TRBJ2-7
CDR3 DNA: TGCGCCAGCAGCTTGGCCGCAAGGTCTGAGGGCGGGACTAGCGCCTACGAGCAGTACTTC
CDR3 protein: CASSLAARSEGGTSAYEQYF

D gene: TRBD2
clone size: few
V gene: TRBV20-1
J gene: TRBJ2-7
CDR3 DNA: TGCAGTGCCCCGAACAGGGGACTACCGGGACTAGCGGTTTACGAGCAGTACTTC
CDR3 protein: CSAPNRGLPGLAVYEQYF

D gene: .
clone size: .
V gene: TRBV11-2
J gene: TRBJ1-6
CDR3 DNA: TGTGCCAGCAGCACGGGCCTCGGGGGGCCCCTCCACTTT
CDR3 protein: CASSTGLGGPLHF

D gene: .
clone size: many
V gene: TRBV7-8
J gene: TRBJ2-3
CDR3 DNA: TGTGCCAGCAGCTTATTTCGACAGGGGAGGGGGACAGATACGCAGTATTTT
CDR3 protein: CASSLFRQGRGTDTQYF

D gene: TRBD1
clone size: many
V gene: TRBV28
J gene: TRBJ2-1
CDR3 DNA: TGTGCCAGCAGCCCGGACAGGGGTGGGGATGAGCAGTTCTTC
CDR3 protein: CASSPDRGGDEQFF

D gene: TRBD2
clone size: .
V gene: TRBV7-8
J gene: TRBJ2-7
CDR3 DNA: TGTGCCAGCAGCTTAGTAGGAGGGACTAGCGGGAGTGGGGGCGAGCAGTACTTC
CDR3 protein: CASSLVGGTSGSGGEQYF

D gene: TRBD2
clone size: many
V gene: TRBV28
J gene: TRBJ2-7
CDR3 DNA: TGTGCCAGCAGGGGGAGGGACGGCTACGAGCAGTACTTC
CDR3 protein: CASRGRDGYEQYF

D gene: .
clone size: many
V gene: TRBV9
J gene: TRBJ2-3
CDR3 DNA: TGTGCCAGCAGCGTAAAGTCGGGAACACCCCCAGATACGCAGTATTTT
CDR3 protein: CASSVKSGTPPDTQYF

D gene: TRBD1
clone size: many
V gene: TRBV30
J gene: TRBJ2-5
CDR3 DNA: TGTGCCTGGGGAAGACAGGGGCTACAAGAGACCCAGTACTTC
CDR3 protein: CAWGRQGLQETQYF

D gene: TRBD2
clone size: many
V gene: TRBV5-6
J gene: TRBJ2-2
CDR3 DNA: TGTGCCAGCAGCTTTACTAGCGTCTTGTACACCGGGGAGCTGTTTTTT
CDR3 protein: CASSFTSVLYTGELFF

D gene: .
clone size: many
V gene: TRBV12-3/TRBV12-4
J gene: TRBJ1-5
CDR3 DNA: TGTGCCAGCAGTCGCATAGGGGGTCCGGGCAATCAGCCCCAGCATTTT
CDR3 protein: CASSRIGGPGNQPQHF

D gene: .
clone size: many
V gene: TRBV20-1
J gene: TRBJ1-4
CDR3 DNA: TGCAGTGCTAGAGCCCGGGACCGTGAAAAACTGTTTTTT
CDR3 protein: CSARARDREKLFF

D gene: .
clone size: many
V gene: TRBV27
J gene: TRBJ1-4
CDR3 DNA: TGTGCCAGCAGTACCCGACAGAATGAAAAACTGTTTTTT
CDR3 protein: CASSTRQNEKLFF

D gene: .
clone size: .
V gene: TRBV19
J gene: TRBJ2-7
CDR3 DNA: TGTGCCAGTAGTGCCGGACAGAGCTCCTACGAGCAGTACTTC
CDR3 protein: CASSAGQSSYEQYF

D gene: TRBD1
clone size: many
V gene: TRBV2
J gene: TRBJ1-2
CDR3 DNA: TGTGCCAGCAGACCGGGACAGGTCGGCTACACCTTC
CDR3 protein: CASRPGQVGYTF

D gene: .
clone size: many
V gene: TRBV27
J gene: TRBJ2-7
CDR3 DNA: TGTGCCAGCAGGGGGAGGGACAGTCGGCTGCATGTGCAGTACTTC
CDR3 protein: CASRGRDSRLHVQYF

D gene: TRBD1
clone size: many
V gene: TRBV28
J gene: TRBJ2-1
CDR3 DNA: TGTGCCAGCAGTTTGTGGGACAGGGGACCCGAGAGCTCCTACAATGAGCAGTTCTTC
CDR3 protein: CASSLWDRGPESSYNEQFF

D gene: TRBD2
clone size: many
V gene: TRBV18
J gene: TRBJ2-7
CDR3 DNA: TGTGCCAGCCGGGCGGGACTAGCCGCTAACGAGCAGTACTTC
CDR3 protein: CASRAGLAANEQYF

D gene: .
clone size: .
V gene: TRBV4-1
J gene: TRBJ2-7
CDR3 DNA: TGCGCCAGCAGCCGAGTCGTTGGAGACTCCTACGAGCAGTACTTC
CDR3 protein: CASSRVVGDSYEQYF

D gene: .
clone size: .
V gene: TRBV2
J gene: TRBJ2-5
CDR3 DNA: TGTGCCAGCAGCTTTTATATAGGGACAGAGACCCAGTACTTC
CDR3 protein: CASSFYIGTETQYF

D gene: TRBD1
clone size: .
V gene: TRBV19
J gene: TRBJ2-3
CDR3 DNA: TGTGCCAGTAATTACGACAGGGCGGGCACAGATACGCAGTATTTT
CDR3 protein: CASNYDRAGTDTQYF

D gene: .
clone size: .
V gene: TRBV4-2
J gene: TRBJ1-5
CDR3 DNA: TGTGCCAGCAGCCAGGCCCATCAGGAGAATCAGCCCCAGCATTTT
CDR3 protein: CASSQAHQENQPQHF

D gene: .
clone size: many
V gene: TRBV6-1
J gene: TRBJ1-5
CDR3 DNA: TGTGCCAGCGCTCTGGAGAGGGTTACTAGCAATCAGCCCCAGCATTTT
CDR3 protein: CASALERVTSNQPQHF

D gene: TRBD1
clone size: many
V gene: TRBV10-3
J gene: TRBJ2-3
CDR3 DNA: TGTGCCATCACCCCGGGACAGGGGGCTGCAGATACGCAGTATTTT
CDR3 protein: CAITPGQGAADTQYF

D gene: TRBD2
clone size: many
V gene: TRBV28
J gene: TRBJ2-5
CDR3 DNA: TGTGCCAGCAGTCACCTACTCGGGGGGGCCGGAGAGACCCAGTACTTC
CDR3 protein: CASSHLLGGAGETQYF

D gene: TRBD2
clone size: many
V gene: TRBV6-2/TRBV6-3
J gene: TRBJ2-1
CDR3 DNA: TGTGCCAGCAGTTCGGGAGGAGTTAGCGGGGACTACAATGAGCAGTTCTTC
CDR3 protein: CASSSGGVSGDYNEQFF